A single sample gave rise to the 9 T cell receptor beta chains below, sequenced in a study of blood T cell repertoires in COVID-19. Sequencing was performed with immunoSEQ multiplex PCR; in TCRdb, only in-frame clones are kept and a portion is missing. The sample holds about 220,000 clones, around four fifths seen once. The specimen sequenced was peripheral blood. These receptors came from a middle-aged woman with active or convalescent COVID-19.

This chain links TRBV27 with TRBJ1-6; D is perhaps TRBD1 (5 bases). CDR3 size: 16 residues. The germline V gene encodes CDR1 MNHEY and CDR2 SMNVEV (reference sequence). V shed 5 bases and J shed 6 bases, with 17 bases lying between them. In DNA, the CDR3 is TGTGCCAGCAGTGGCGGGTGGGGGACTAGTAATTCACCCCTCCACTTT. Translation gives CASSGGWGTSNSPLHF.

V is TRBV25-1 and J is TRBJ1-2, with D hard to call. Germline CDR1 is MGHDK and CDR2 is SYGVNS. The germline V and J ends were trimmed by 1 base and 3 bases, with 9 bases remaining between them. This CDR3 comprises 14 residues. Here the CDR3 reads CASSESHRYYGYTF. DNA of the CDR3: TGTGCCAGCAGTGAATCGCACAGATACTATGGCTACACCTTC.

V is TRBV2 and J is TRBJ2-7, with TRBD2 identical over 10 bases. V gave up 7 bases and J gave up 3 bases; unmatched junction bases: 6. Germline-derived CDR1 and CDR2 are SNHLY and FYNNEI. CDR3 length equals 14 residues. DNA of the CDR3: TGTGCCAGCACCGCGGGACTAGCGCTCTACGAGCAGTACTTC. Its protein product is CASTAGLALYEQYF. Drawing the rest from reference TRBV2 and TRBJ2-7, the complete variable domain is EPEVTQTPSHQVTQMGQEVILRCVPISNHLYFYWYRQILGQKVEFLVSFYNNEISEKSEIFDDQFSVERPDGSNFTLKIRSTKLEDSAMYFCASTAGLALYEQYFGPGTRLTVT.

The genes are TRBV18 and TRBJ1-4; maybe TRBD1 (5 bases). CDR1 KGHSH and CDR2 LQKENI come from the germline V gene. Trimming took off 3 bases at V and 8 bases at J, with 10 bases between the two ends. The CDR3 is 13 amino acids. The CDR3 here is CASSPGLDEKLFF. The DNA of the CDR3 is TGTGCCAGCTCACCGGGGCTAGACGAAAAACTGTTTTTT.

This clone was seen once. The V call is TRBV11-3, the J call TRBJ2-7; D remains unclear. Germline V gene sequence: CDR1 SGHNT, CDR2 YENEEA. V was pared by 1 base and J by 2 bases, with 9 bases between. The CDR3 contains 14 residues. CDR3 protein: CASSLAQITYEQYF. Here the CDR3 DNA reads TGTGCCAGCAGCTTAGCACAAATTACCTACGAGCAGTACTTC.

This clone came up once. The chain couples TRBV27 to TRBJ1-5; D remains ambiguous. Per germline, CDR1 MNHEY and CDR2 SMNVEV (reference sequence). V dropped 0 bases and J dropped 2 bases, with 11 bases sitting between them. The CDR3 has 16 residues. The CDR3 region is CASSLSGLRGNQPQHF. In DNA, the CDR3 is TGTGCCAGCAGTTTATCTGGACTACGAGGCAATCAGCCCCAGCATTTT.

This chain connects TRBV30 to TRBJ1-2, with a possible D match to TRBD1 (6 bases). V dropped 5 bases and J dropped 2 bases, with 15 bases sitting between them. Germline-derived CDR1 and CDR2 are GTSNPN and SVGIG (reference sequence). The CDR3 totals 14 residues. CDR3 in amino acids: CAWGDTGNNYGYTF. The CDR3 DNA follows: TGTGCCTGGGGGGACACAGGAAACAACTATGGCTACACCTTC.

This chain joins TRBV2 and TRBJ2-3, with 11 bases matching TRBD2. J was trimmed by 3 bases and V by 5 bases; bases with no gene match: 4. Germline CDR1 and CDR2: SNHLY and FYNNEI. The CDR3 is made up of 15 amino acids. The CDR3 sequence: CASSTSGGLTDTQYF. The DNA for the CDR3 is TGTGCCAGCAGTACTAGCGGGGGCCTTACAGATACGCAGTATTTT.

The DNA of the CDR3 is TGTGCCAGCAGTTACTCGATGGGGGGGATCACTGAAGCTTTCTTT. Amino acids: CASSYSMGGITEAFF. The chain uses TRBV6-5 and TRBJ1-1, with D perhaps matching TRBD1 (5 bases). Trimming pared 0 bases from V and 4 bases from J, leaving 12 bases between. Germline loops: CDR1 MNHEY, CDR2 SVGAGI. The CDR3 covers 15 residues.